The entry that follows covers one TCR beta chain sequence. Its matching antigen is unknown. The CDR3 is made up of 16 amino acids. V was clipped by 3 bases and J by 4 bases, with 16 bases between them. From germline, CDR1 is KGHSH and CDR2 LQKENI. The sample comes from a study of radiation and T cells in renal cell carcinoma. Study in general: Nephrectomy followed 15 Gy stereotactic body radiation by 4 weeks.

Sequencing was performed with immunoSEQ multiplex PCR; in TCRdb, only in-frame clones are kept and a portion is missing. The sample yields about 65,000 clones, around three quarters seen once. Study conclusions and caveats: Baseline intratumoral clonotype presence is unknown without pretreatment biopsies. In blood, top tumor clones expanded by 2 weeks, shrinking by 4.

Time point indicated: blood 2 weeks post-SBRT. The treatment: 15 Gy SBRT to primary tumor, nephrectomy 4 weeks later. The patient's renal cell carcinoma had clear cell pathology. J is TRBJ1-3 and V is TRBV18, with D hard to call. This sample comprised blood, obtained from a patient whose treatment included radiotherapy and nephrectomy. The TCR comes from a man in his 60s with renal cell carcinoma. The DNA for the CDR3 is TGTGCCAGCTCACCCGAGATCCTTGTGTCGGGAAACACCATATATTTT. As protein: CASSPEILVSGNTIYF.